This T cell receptor (beta chain) is drawn from a study of blood T cell repertoires in COVID-19. Turning to the study itself: The United States, Italy and Spain supplied acute and convalescent COVID-19 samples. The analysed material was cDNA or gDNA that came from T cells, B-cell-depleted T cells, or PBMCs.

Per germline, CDR1 MNHEY and CDR2 SVGAGI. Trimming removed 5 bases at V and 5 bases at J, with 13 bases between. This CDR3 region has 13 residues. As originally analysed: Estimation of nucleated cell counts relied on the amplification of reference gene primers. Libraries were prepared by immunoSEQ multiplex PCR; TCRdb keeps only in-frame clonotypes and omits some of them. V and J calls and clone size come straight from that table; D and trimming were deduced from the DNA. Seen here are fewer than 300,000 clones, approximately 91% observed once, and the top ten hold under 3%. Seattle patients were enrolled while actively infected and followed longitudinally.

Sequencing was performed on peripheral blood. The TCR was taken from a person aged 18 to 29 with COVID-19, enrolled during active disease. This chain joins TRBV6-5 and TRBJ2-7; a possible D gene is TRBD1 (6 bases). The CDR3 sequence is CASSLDRRNEQYF. The CDR3 DNA reads as TGTGCCAGCAGTCTCGACAGGAGGAACGAGCAGTACTTC.